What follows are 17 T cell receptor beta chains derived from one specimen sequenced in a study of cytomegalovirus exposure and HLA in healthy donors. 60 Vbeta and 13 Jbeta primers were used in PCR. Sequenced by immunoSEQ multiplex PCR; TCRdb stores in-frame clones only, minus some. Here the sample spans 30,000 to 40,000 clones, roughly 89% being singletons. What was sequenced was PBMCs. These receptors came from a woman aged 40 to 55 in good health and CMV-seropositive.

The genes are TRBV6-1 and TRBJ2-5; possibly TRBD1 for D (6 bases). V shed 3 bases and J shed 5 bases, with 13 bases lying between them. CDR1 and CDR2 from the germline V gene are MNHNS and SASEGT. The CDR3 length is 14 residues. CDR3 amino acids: CASSDTGLSETQYF. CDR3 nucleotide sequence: TGTGCCAGCAGTGACACAGGGTTGAGTGAGACCCAGTACTTC.

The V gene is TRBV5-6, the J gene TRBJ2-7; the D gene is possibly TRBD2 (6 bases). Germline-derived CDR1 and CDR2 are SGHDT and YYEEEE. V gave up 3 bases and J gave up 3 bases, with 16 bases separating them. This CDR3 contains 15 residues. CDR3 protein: CASSSLLEGLYEQYF. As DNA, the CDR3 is TGTGCCAGCAGCTCCCTTTTGGAGGGACTCTACGAGCAGTACTTC.

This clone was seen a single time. The CDR3 sequence is CASTRDFRGAEAFF. The CDR3 DNA reads TGTGCCAGCACCCGGGACTTCCGCGGCGCTGAAGCTTTCTTT. The chain employs TRBV6-5 and TRBJ1-1; D perhaps matches TRBD1 (5 bases). V gave up 7 bases and J gave up 6 bases, with 18 bases separating them. Germline loops: CDR1 MNHEY, CDR2 SVGAGI. The CDR3 loop spans 14 amino acids.

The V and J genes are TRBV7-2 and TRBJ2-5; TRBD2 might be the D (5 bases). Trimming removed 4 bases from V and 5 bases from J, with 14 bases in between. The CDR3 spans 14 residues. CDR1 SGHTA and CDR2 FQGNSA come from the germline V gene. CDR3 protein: CASSSGMPGETQYF. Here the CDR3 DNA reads TGTGCCAGCAGCTCCGGGATGCCGGGTGAGACCCAGTACTTC.

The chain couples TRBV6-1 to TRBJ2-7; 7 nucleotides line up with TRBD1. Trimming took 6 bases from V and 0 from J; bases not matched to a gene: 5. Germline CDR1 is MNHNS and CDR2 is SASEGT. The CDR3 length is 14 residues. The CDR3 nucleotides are TGTGCCAGCAGCCGACAGGGCCCCTCCTACGAGCAGTACTTC. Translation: CASSRQGPSYEQYF.

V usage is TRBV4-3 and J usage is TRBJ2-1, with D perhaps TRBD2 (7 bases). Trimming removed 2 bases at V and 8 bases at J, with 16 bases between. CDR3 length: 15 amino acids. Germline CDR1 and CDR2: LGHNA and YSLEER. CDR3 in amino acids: CASSQQNRGADEQFF. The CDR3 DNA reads TGCGCCAGCAGCCAACAAAACCGGGGGGCCGATGAGCAGTTCTTC.

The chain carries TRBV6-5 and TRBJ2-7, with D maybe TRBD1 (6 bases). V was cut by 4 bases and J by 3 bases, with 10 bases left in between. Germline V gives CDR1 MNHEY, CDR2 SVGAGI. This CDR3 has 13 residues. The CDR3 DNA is TGTGCCAGCAGTTCCAGGGGTAACTACGAGCAGTACTTC. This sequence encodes CASSSRGNYEQYF.

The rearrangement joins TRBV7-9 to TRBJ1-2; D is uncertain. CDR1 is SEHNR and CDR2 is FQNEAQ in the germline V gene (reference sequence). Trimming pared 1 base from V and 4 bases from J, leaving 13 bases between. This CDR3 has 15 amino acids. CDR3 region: CASSLDGGLIYGYTF. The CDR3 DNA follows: TGTGCCAGCAGCTTAGACGGAGGGCTGATCTATGGCTACACCTTC.

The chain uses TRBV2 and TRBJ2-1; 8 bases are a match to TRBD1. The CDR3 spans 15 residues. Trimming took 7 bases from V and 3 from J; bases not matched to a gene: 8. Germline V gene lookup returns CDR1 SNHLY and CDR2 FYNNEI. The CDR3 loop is CASKKDREFYNEQFF. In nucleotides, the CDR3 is TGTGCCAGCAAGAAGGACAGGGAATTCTACAATGAGCAGTTCTTC.

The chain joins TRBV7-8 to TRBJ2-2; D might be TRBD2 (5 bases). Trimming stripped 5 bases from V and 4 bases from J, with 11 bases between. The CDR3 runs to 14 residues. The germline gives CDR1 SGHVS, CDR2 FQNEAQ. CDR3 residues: CASSSRRGTGELFF. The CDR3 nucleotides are TGTGCCAGCAGCAGCCGACGGGGCACCGGGGAGCTGTTTTTT. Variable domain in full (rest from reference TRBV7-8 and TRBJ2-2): GAGVSQSPRYKVAKRGQDVALRCDPISGHVSLFWYQQALGQGPEFLTYFQNEAQLDKSGLPSDRFFAERPEGSVSTLKIQRTQQEDSAVYLCASSSRRGTGELFFGEGSRLTVL.

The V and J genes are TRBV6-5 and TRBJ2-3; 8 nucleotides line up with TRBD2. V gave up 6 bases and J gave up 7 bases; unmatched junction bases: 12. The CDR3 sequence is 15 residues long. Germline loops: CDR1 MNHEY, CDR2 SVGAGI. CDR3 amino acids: CASRPSGGVQYTQYF. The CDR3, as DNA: TGTGCCAGCAGACCCAGCGGGGGCGTTCAGTATACGCAGTATTTT.

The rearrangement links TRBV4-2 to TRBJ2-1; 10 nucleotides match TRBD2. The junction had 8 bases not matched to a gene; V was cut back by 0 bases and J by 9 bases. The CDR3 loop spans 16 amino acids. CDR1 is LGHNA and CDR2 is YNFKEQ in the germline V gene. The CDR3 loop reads CASSQDLVAGGSEQFF. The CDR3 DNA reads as TGTGCCAGCAGCCAAGATTTGGTAGCGGGGGGTTCTGAGCAGTTCTTC.

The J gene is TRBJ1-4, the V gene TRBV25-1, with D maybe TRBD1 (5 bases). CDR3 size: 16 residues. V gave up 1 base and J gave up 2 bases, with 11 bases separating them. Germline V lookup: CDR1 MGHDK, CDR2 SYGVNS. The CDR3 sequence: CASSEFLGTTNEKLFF. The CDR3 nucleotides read TGTGCCAGCAGTGAATTTTTGGGGACTACTAATGAAAAACTGTTTTTT. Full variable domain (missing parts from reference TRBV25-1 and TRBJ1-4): EADIYQTPRYLVIGTGKKITLECSQTMGHDKMYWYQQDPGMELHLIHYSYGVNSTEKGDLSSESTVSRIRTEHFPLTLESARPSHTSQYLCASSEFLGTTNEKLFFGSGTQLSVL.

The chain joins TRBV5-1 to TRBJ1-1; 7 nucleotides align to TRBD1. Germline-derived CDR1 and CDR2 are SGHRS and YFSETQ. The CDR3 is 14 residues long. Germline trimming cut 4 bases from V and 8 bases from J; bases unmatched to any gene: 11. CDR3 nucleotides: TGCGCCAGCAGCCCACACACAGGGGAGTCCGAAGCTTTCTTT. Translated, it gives CASSPHTGESEAFF.

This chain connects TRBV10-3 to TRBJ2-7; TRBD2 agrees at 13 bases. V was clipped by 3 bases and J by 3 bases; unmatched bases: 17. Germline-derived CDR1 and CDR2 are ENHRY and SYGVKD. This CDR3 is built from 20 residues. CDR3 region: CAISEPRFSRTSGGVYEQYF. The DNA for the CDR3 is TGTGCCATCAGTGAACCGCGCTTTAGTCGGACTAGCGGGGGAGTCTACGAGCAGTACTTC.

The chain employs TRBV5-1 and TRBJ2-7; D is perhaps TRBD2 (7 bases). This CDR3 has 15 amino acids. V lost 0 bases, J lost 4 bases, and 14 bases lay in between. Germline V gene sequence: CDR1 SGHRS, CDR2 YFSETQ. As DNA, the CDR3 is TGCGCCAGCAGCTTGGGGGGGGGCGTTTTGTACGAGCAGTACTTC. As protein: CASSLGGGVLYEQYF.

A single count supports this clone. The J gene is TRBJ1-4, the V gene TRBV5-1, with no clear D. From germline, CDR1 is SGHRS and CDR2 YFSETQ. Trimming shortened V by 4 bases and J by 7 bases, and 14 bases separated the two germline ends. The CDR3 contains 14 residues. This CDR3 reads CASSVGSSGEKLFF. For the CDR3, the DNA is TGCGCCAGCAGCGTCGGGAGTTCGGGTGAAAAACTGTTTTTT.